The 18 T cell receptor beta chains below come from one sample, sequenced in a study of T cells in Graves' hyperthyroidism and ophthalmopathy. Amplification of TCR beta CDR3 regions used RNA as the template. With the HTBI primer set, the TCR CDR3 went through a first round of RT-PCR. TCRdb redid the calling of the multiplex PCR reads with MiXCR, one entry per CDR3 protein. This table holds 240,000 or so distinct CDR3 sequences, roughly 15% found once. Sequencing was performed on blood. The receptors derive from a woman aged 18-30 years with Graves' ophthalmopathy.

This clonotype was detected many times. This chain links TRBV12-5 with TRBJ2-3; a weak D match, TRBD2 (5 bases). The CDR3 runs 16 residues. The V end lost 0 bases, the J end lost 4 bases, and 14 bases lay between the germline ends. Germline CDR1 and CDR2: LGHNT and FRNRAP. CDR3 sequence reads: CASGLVLAGVPDTQYF. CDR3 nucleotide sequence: TGTGCTAGTGGTTTGGTACTGGCGGGTGTGCCAGATACGCAGTATTTT.

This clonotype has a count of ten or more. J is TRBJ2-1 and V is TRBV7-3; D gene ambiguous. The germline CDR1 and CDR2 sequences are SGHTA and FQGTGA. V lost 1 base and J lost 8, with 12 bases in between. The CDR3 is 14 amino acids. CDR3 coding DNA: TGTGCCAGCAGCTTAATGGCTACGGTTCATGAGCAGTTCTTC. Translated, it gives CASSLMATVHEQFF.

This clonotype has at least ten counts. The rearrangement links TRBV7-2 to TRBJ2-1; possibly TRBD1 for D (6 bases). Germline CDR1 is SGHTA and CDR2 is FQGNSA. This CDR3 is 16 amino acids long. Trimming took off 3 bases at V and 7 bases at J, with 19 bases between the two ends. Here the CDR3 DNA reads TGTGCCAGCAGCTTCGTACGACAGGTTTTAGGTAATGAGCAGTTCTTC. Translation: CASSFVRQVLGNEQFF. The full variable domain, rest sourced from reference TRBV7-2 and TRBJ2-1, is GAGVSQSPSNKVTEKGKDVELRCDPISGHTALYWYRQSLGQGLEFLIYFQGNSAPDKSGLPSDRFSAERTGGSVSTLTIQRTQQEDSAVYLCASSFVRQVLGNEQFFGPGTRLTVL.

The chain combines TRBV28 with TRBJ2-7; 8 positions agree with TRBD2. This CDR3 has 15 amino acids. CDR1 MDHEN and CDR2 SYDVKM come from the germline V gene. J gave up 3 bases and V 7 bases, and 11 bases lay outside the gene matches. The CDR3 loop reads CASTFSPAGVYEQYF. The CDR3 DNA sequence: TGTGCCAGCACTTTCTCACCAGCGGGAGTCTACGAGCAGTACTTC. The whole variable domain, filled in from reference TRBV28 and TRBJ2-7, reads DVKVTQSSRYLVKRTGEKVFLECVQDMDHENMFWYRQDPGLGLRLIYFSYDVKMKEKGDIPEGYSVSREKKERFSLILESASTNQTSMYLCASTFSPAGVYEQYFGPGTRLTVT.

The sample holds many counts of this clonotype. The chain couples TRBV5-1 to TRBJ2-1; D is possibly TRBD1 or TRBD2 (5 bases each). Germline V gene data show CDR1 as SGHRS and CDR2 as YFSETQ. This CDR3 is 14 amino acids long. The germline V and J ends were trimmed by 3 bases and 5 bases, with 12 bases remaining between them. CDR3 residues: CASSWGPSNNEQFF. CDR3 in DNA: TGCGCCAGCAGCTGGGGACCTAGTAACAATGAGCAGTTCTTC.

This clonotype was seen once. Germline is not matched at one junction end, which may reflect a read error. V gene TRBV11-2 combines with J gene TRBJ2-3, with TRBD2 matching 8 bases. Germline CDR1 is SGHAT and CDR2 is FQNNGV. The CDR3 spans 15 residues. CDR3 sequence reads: CTSSLAVAGSDTQYF. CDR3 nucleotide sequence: TGTACCAGCAGCTTAGCGGTAGCGGGAAGTGATACGCAGTATTTT.

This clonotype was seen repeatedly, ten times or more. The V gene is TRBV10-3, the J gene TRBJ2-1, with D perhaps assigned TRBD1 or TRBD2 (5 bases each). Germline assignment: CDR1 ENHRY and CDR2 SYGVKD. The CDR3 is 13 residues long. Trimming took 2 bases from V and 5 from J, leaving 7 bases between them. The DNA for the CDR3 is TGTGCCATCAGTGAGGGGACCAACAATGAGCAGTTCTTC. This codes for CAISEGTNNEQFF.

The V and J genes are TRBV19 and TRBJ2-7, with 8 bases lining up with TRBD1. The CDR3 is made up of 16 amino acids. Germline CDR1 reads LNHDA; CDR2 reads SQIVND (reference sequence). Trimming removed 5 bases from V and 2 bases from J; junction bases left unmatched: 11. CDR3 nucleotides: TGTGCCAGTAGTCCAAGAGGCGGGACAGGAGCCTACGAGCAGTACTTC. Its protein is CASSPRGGTGAYEQYF.

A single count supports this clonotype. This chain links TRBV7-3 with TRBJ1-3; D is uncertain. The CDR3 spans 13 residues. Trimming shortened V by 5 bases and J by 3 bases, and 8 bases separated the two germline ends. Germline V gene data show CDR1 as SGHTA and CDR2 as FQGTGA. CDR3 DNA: TGTGCCAGCAGCCCTCCCAGTGGAAACACCATATATTTT. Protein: CASSPPSGNTIYF.

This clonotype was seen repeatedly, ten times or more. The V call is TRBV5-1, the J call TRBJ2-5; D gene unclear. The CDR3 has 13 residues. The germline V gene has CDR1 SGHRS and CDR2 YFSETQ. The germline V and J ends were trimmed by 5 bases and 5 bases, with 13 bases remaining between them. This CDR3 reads CASSNRDGETQYF. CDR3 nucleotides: TGCGCCAGCAGTAATCGCGACGGGGAGACCCAGTACTTC.

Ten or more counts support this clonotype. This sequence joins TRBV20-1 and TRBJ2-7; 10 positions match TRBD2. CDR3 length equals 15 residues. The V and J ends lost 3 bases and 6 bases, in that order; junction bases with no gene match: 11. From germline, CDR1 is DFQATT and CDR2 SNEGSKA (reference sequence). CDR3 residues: CSASQLSSGRLEQYF. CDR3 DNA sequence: TGCAGTGCTAGCCAGCTCTCTAGCGGGAGACTCGAGCAGTACTTC.

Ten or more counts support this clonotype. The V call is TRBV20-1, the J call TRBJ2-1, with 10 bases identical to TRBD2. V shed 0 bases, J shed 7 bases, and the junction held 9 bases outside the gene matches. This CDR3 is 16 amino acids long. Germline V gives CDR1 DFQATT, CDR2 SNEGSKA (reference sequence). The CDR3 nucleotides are TGCAGTGCTAGAGATTCGGGACTAGCGCTATATAATGAGCAGTTCTTC. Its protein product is CSARDSGLALYNEQFF.

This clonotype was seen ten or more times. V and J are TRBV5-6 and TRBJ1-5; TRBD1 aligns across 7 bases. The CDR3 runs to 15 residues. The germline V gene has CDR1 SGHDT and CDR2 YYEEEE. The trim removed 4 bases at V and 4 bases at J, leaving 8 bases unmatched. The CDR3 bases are TGTGCCAGCAGCACCAGGACAGGACAAAATCAGCCCCAGCATTTT. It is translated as CASSTRTGQNQPQHF. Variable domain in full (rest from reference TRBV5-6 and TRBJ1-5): DAGVTQSPTHLIKTRGQQVTLRCSPKSGHDTVSWYQQALGQGPQFIFQYYEEEERQRGNFPDRFSGHQFPNYSSELNVNALLLGDSALYLCASSTRTGQNQPQHFGDGTRLSIL.

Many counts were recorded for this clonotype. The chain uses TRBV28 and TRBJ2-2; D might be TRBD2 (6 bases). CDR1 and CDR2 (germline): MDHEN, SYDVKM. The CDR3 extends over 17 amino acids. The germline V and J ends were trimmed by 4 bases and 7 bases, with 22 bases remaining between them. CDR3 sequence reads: CASSSPKRRTTGGELFF. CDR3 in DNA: TGTGCCAGCAGTTCGCCTAAGAGGAGGACTACTGGCGGGGAGCTGTTTTTT.

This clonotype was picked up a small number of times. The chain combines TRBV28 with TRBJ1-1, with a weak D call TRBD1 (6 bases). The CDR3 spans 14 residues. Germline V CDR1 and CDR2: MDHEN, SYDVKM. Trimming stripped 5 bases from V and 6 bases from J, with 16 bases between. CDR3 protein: CASSPMGAGAEAFF. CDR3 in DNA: TGTGCCAGCAGTCCCATGGGGGCAGGGGCTGAAGCTTTCTTT. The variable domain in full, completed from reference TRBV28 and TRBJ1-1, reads DVKVTQSSRYLVKRTGEKVFLECVQDMDHENMFWYRQDPGLGLRLIYFSYDVKMKEKGDIPEGYSVSREKKERFSLILESASTNQTSMYLCASSPMGAGAEAFFGQGTRLTVV.

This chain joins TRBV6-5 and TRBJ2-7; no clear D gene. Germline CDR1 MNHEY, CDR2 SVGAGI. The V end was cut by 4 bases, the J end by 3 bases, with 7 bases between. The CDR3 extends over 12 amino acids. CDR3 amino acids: CASSFLGYEQYF. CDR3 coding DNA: TGTGCCAGCAGTTTCCTTGGCTACGAGCAGTACTTC.

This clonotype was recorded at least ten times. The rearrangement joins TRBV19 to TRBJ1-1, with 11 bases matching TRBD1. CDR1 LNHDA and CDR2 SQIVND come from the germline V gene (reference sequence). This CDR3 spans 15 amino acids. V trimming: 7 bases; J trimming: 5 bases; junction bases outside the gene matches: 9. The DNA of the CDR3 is TGTGCCAGTACCGATGGACAGGGGGCAGGTACTGAAGCTTTCTTT. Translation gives CASTDGQGAGTEAFF.

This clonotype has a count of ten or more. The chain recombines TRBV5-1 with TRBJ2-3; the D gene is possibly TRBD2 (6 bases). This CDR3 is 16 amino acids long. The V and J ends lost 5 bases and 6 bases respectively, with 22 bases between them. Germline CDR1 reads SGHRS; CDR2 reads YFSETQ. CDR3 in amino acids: CASSSGETGVTDTQYF. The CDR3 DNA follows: TGCGCCAGCAGTTCGGGAGAGACGGGGGTCACGGATACGCAGTATTTT.